These 17 T cell receptor beta chains were all obtained from the same sample, sequenced in a study of blood T cell repertoires in COVID-19. Assay used: immunoSEQ multiplex PCR; TCRdb lists only in-frame clones, some missing. The table shows over 350,000 clones, with approximately 90% occurring only once. The specimen was peripheral blood. These receptors were taken from a woman between 25 and 40 years old with active or convalescent COVID-19.

This clone was seen only once. The chain joins TRBV9 to TRBJ2-3, with 13 bases fitting TRBD2. Germline CDR1 reads SGDLS; CDR2 reads YYNGEE. The CDR3 consists of 16 residues. V was clipped by 3 bases and J by 2 bases; unmatched bases: 3. The CDR3, as DNA: TGTGCCAGCAGCGCGGGGACTAGCGGGGACACAGATACGCAGTATTTT. This encodes CASSAGTSGDTDTQYF.

This clone occurred a few times. The chain links TRBV19 to TRBJ1-1, with no clear D. V lost 5 bases and J 1 base, leaving 8 bases between the germline ends. CDR3 length equals 13 residues. Germline CDR1 and CDR2: LNHDA and SQIVND (reference sequence). For the CDR3, the DNA is TGTGCCAGTAGTTCGGGGAAGAACACTGAAGCTTTCTTT. It encodes CASSSGKNTEAFF. Full variable domain (remainder filled in from reference TRBV19 and TRBJ1-1): DGGITQSPKYLFRKEGQNVTLSCEQNLNHDAMYWYRQDPGQGLRLIYYSQIVNDFQKGDIAEGYSVSREKKESFPLTVTSAQKNPTAFYLCASSSGKNTEAFFGQGTRLTVV.

The V and J genes are TRBV7-8 and TRBJ2-5; D is possibly TRBD1 (6 bases). The CDR3 loop spans 15 amino acids. V was trimmed by 0 bases and J by 5 bases, leaving 13 bases between them. Germline values: CDR1 SGHVS, CDR2 FQNEAQ. The CDR3 loop reads CASSLATGWGETQYF. CDR3 DNA sequence: TGTGCCAGCAGCTTAGCAACAGGGTGGGGGGAGACCCAGTACTTC.

Only a few counts were recorded for this clone. The rearrangement joins TRBV7-2 to TRBJ1-1; 8 nucleotides agree with TRBD1. J gave up 0 bases and V 6 bases, and 3 bases lay outside the gene matches. This CDR3 comprises 14 residues. Germline assignment: CDR1 SGHTA and CDR2 FQGNSA. The CDR3 region has the DNA TGTGCCAGCAGACGACAGGGGATGAACACTGAAGCTTTCTTT. Amino acids: CASRRQGMNTEAFF.

This chain connects TRBV27 to TRBJ2-7; D possibly corresponds to TRBD1 (5 bases). The V end lost 6 bases, the J end lost 2 bases, and 17 bases lay between the germline ends. This CDR3 region has 15 residues. Germline V CDR1 and CDR2: MNHEY, SMNVEV (reference sequence). The CDR3 loop is CASRQGREPTYEQYF. CDR3 in DNA: TGTGCCAGCAGGCAAGGCAGGGAACCTACCTACGAGCAGTACTTC.

This chain links TRBV4-1 with TRBJ1-4; TRBD1 might be the D (6 bases). CDR3 length: 15 amino acids. The germline V gene encodes CDR1 MGHRA and CDR2 YSYEKL. V lost 0 bases and J lost 3, with 8 bases in between. The CDR3: CASSQEGAANEKLFF. CDR3 DNA sequence: TGCGCCAGCAGCCAAGAGGGGGCGGCTAATGAAAAACTGTTTTTT.

The chain combines TRBV9 with TRBJ1-6; 7 bases are a match to TRBD1. This CDR3 has 17 residues. V shed 0 bases and J 6 bases; nucleotides not matched to a gene: 9. CDR1 is SGDLS and CDR2 is YYNGEE in the germline V gene. CDR3 protein: CASSVESGGLVNSPLHF. In DNA form, the CDR3 reads TGTGCCAGCAGCGTAGAATCAGGGGGACTAGTTAATTCACCCCTCCACTTT.

This chain joins TRBV6-5 and TRBJ1-1; a possible D gene is TRBD1 (6 bases). The V end lost 5 bases, the J end lost 7 bases, and 17 bases lay between the germline ends. Germline CDR1 and CDR2: MNHEY and SVGAGI. The CDR3 is 14 residues long. CDR3 in amino acids: CASSPIQGEDEAFF. The CDR3 DNA is TGTGCCAGCAGTCCGATACAGGGTGAAGATGAAGCTTTCTTT.

The gene calls are TRBV12-3 or TRBV12-4 and TRBJ1-5; D is unclear. The germline V and J ends were trimmed by 1 base and 3 bases, with 4 bases remaining between them. The CDR3 is 13 residues long. The CDR3 sequence: CASSLVNNQPQHF. The CDR3 bases are TGTGCCAGCAGTTTAGTAAACAATCAGCCCCAGCATTTT.

In DNA form, the CDR3 reads TGCGCCAGCAGCCCCGCGACAGATAATTCACCCCTCCACTTT. Translating gives CASSPATDNSPLHF. The V gene is TRBV5-1, the J gene TRBJ1-6, with a possible D match to TRBD1 (5 bases). The CDR3 length is 14 residues. Between the trimmed V and J ends, which lost 4 bases and 5 bases, there was a span of 10 bases. Germline V gene lookup returns CDR1 SGHRS and CDR2 YFSETQ.

This chain joins TRBV7-9 and TRBJ2-3; 8 bases align to TRBD1. V trimming: 3 bases; J trimming: 2 bases; junction bases outside the gene matches: 4. Germline loops: CDR1 SEHNR, CDR2 FQNEAQ (reference sequence). This CDR3 has 15 residues. The CDR3 nucleotides read TGTGCCAGCAGCTTCCCAGGGGGCAACACAGATACGCAGTATTTT. Translation: CASSFPGGNTDTQYF. Based on the CDR3 plus reference TRBV7-9 and TRBJ2-3, the full variable domain is DTGVSQNPRHKITKRGQNVTFRCDPISEHNRLYWYRQTLGQGPEFLTYFQNEAQLEKSRLLSDRFSAERPKGSFSTLEIQRTEQGDSAMYLCASSFPGGNTDTQYFGPGTRLTVL.

The V gene is TRBV7-8, the J gene TRBJ2-7; possibly TRBD1 for D (6 bases). Germline assignment: CDR1 SGHVS and CDR2 FQNEAQ. Trimming pared 2 bases from V and 2 bases from J, leaving 10 bases between. The CDR3 is made up of 14 amino acids. CDR3 region: CASSLRDKTYEQYF. The DNA for the CDR3 is TGTGCCAGCAGCTTACGGGACAAAACCTACGAGCAGTACTTC.

This clone came up a few times. The J gene is TRBJ2-6, the V gene TRBV18; 9 positions agree with TRBD2. With 3 bases clipped from V and 0 bases from J, the junction kept 9 bases outside the gene matches. This CDR3 spans 19 amino acids. Germline CDR1 and CDR2: KGHSH and LQKENI. The CDR3 region has the DNA TGTGCCAGCTCACCGGTTGTTGCGGGAGGGAACTCTGGGGCCAACGTCCTGACTTTC. As protein: CASSPVVAGGNSGANVLTF.

Notes on this clone: The identical CDR3 is also encoded by other nucleotide sequences in the sample. The chain carries TRBV6-5 and TRBJ1-5; a possible D gene is TRBD1 (6 bases). V dropped 4 bases and J dropped 7 bases, with 14 bases sitting between them. Germline-derived CDR1 and CDR2 are MNHEY and SVGAGI. The CDR3 is 14 residues long. CDR3 sequence reads: CASSLVRGDQPQHF. DNA of the CDR3: TGTGCCAGCAGTTTGGTCAGGGGAGACCAGCCCCAGCATTTT.

CDR3 region: CASSPGTSGGLQETQYF. CDR3 in DNA: TGCGCCAGCAGCCCAGGGACTAGCGGGGGGCTCCAAGAGACCCAGTACTTC. The J gene is TRBJ2-5, the V gene TRBV4-1; 15 nucleotides line up with TRBD2. The length of the CDR3 is 17 residues. V was clipped by 4 bases and J by 1 base; unmatched bases: 4. Per germline, CDR1 MGHRA and CDR2 YSYEKL.

In its sample, this clone was seen a few times. The chain combines TRBV5-1 with TRBJ2-1; 7 bases are a match to TRBD2. V gave up 4 bases and J gave up 9 bases; unmatched junction bases: 19. The CDR3 length is 17 residues. The germline V gene has CDR1 SGHRS and CDR2 YFSETQ. The CDR3 sequence: CASSAGVGLSPLGEQFF. DNA of the CDR3: TGCGCCAGCAGCGCGGGGGTGGGACTTTCCCCGCTTGGTGAGCAGTTCTTC.

The rearrangement links TRBV21-1 to TRBJ2-7; whether TRBD1, the table's D call, matches the DNA was not checked. TRBV21-1 is a documented pseudogene. CDR3 length: 18 amino acids. In nucleotides, the CDR3 is TGTGCCAGCAGCAAAGCTGGGGAAACAGGGGTAAGACCTTACGAGCAGTACTTC. Its translation: CASSKAGETGVRPYEQYF.